This T cell receptor beta chain was observed in a study of shared clonotypes between healthy human individuals. General study results and limits: Clonotypes shared by all four donors outscored non-shared clonotypes in generation probability.

In the case of this clone: Its target is unknown. Other DNA sequences from this sample encode an identical CDR3 as well.

Naive CD8 isolation took CD45RO-negative cells positively selected for CCR7 and excluded terminally differentiated effector memory CD45RA+ cells. Measured with immunoSEQ multiplex PCR; TCRdb has only the in-frame clones, and not every one. The data contain about 2,100,000 clones, about 92% of them seen just once; the ten biggest clones take up roughly 1.8%. In germline, CDR1 is GTSNPN, CDR2 SVGIG (reference sequence). V dropped 2 bases and J dropped 0 bases, with 5 bases sitting between them. This CDR3 region has 12 residues. The source is a man between 18 and 35 years old in good health. Some clones in this sample may be carry-over from other donors' samples. This chain uses TRBV30 with TRBJ2-7; D gene unclear. The sequenced material came from naive CD8+ T cells from PBMCs. The CDR3 loop is CAWSTSSYEQYF. CDR3 bases: TGTGCCTGGAGTACCAGCTCCTACGAGCAGTACTTC.